The 9 T cell receptor beta chains below were found in one sample sequenced in a study of long-term antiretroviral therapy in people with HIV. Sequencing used immunoSEQ v3.0 at survey level. Here immunoSEQ multiplex PCR was the method, and the copy in TCRdb shows in-frame clones only, minus some. The repertoire holds 30,000 or so clones, with around 74% as singletons. The sequences come from unsorted PBMCs, collected 3 years after starting antiretroviral therapy. Receptors were obtained from a man aged 50 or older with HIV.

CDR3: CASGMRQGGNTEAFF. CDR3 in DNA: TGTGCCAGCGGGATGAGGCAGGGCGGGAACACTGAAGCTTTCTTT. The chain combines TRBV11-2 with TRBJ1-1, with D maybe TRBD1 (5 bases). The CDR3 has 15 amino acids. The V end was cut by 8 bases, the J end by 1 base, with 17 bases between. The germline CDR1 and CDR2 sequences are SGHAT and FQNNGV.

J is TRBJ2-1 and V is TRBV9, with a possible D match to TRBD2 (5 bases). Germline CDR1 is SGDLS and CDR2 is YYNGEE. This CDR3 is built from 16 residues. The ends were cut back, 4 bases at V and 5 bases at J, with 19 bases in the middle. CDR3 DNA: TGTGCCAGCAGCCCGTCCTTCTCTAGGAGGAACAATGAGCAGTTCTTC. It translates to CASSPSFSRRNNEQFF.

CDR3 DNA sequence: TGTGCCAGCAGCCCTTGGACAGGGGGCTCAGATACGCAGTATTTT. Translating gives CASSPWTGGSDTQYF. The chain links TRBV27 to TRBJ2-3; 11 bases agree with TRBD1. V trimming: 6 bases; J trimming: 4 bases; junction bases outside the gene matches: 6. CDR3 length equals 15 residues. CDR1 and CDR2 from the germline V gene are MNHEY and SMNVEV (reference sequence).

This rearrangement joins TRBV4-3 to TRBJ2-5; D possibly corresponds to TRBD2 (6 bases). The CDR3 loop spans 15 amino acids. Germline CDR1 LGHNA, CDR2 YSLEER. The V end lost 1 base, the J end lost 1 base, and 10 bases lay between the germline ends. The DNA for the CDR3 is TGCGCCAGCAGCCAAGGGACGGGACTCCAAGAGACCCAGTACTTC. Amino acid sequence: CASSQGTGLQETQYF.

The chain couples TRBV7-2 to TRBJ2-7; the D is unclear. Germline CDR1 is SGHTA and CDR2 is FQGNSA. V was cut by 1 base and J by 7 bases, with 17 bases left in between. The CDR3 has 15 residues. The CDR3 region is CASSLDRFGVGEQYF. The CDR3 coding sequence is TGTGCCAGCAGCTTAGATAGATTTGGGGTAGGGGAGCAGTACTTC.

As DNA, the CDR3 is TGCGCCAGCAGCTTGGGACTAGCGGGAGAGTACTCCTACGAGCAGTACTTC. Protein product: CASSLGLAGEYSYEQYF. The chain uses TRBV5-1 and TRBJ2-7; 12 bases line up with TRBD2. Germline CDR1 reads SGHRS; CDR2 reads YFSETQ. V trimming: 0 bases; J trimming: 0 bases; junction bases outside the gene matches: 4. The CDR3 sequence is 17 residues long.

J is TRBJ2-1 and V is TRBV18, with 9 bases lining up with TRBD2. This CDR3 is 16 amino acids long. The germline gives CDR1 KGHSH, CDR2 LQKENI. V dropped 3 bases and J dropped 7; count of bases not matched to a gene: 10. The CDR3 protein is CASSPYLAGVGNEQFF. The DNA for the CDR3 is TGTGCCAGCTCACCCTACTTAGCGGGAGTGGGTAATGAGCAGTTCTTC. Based on the CDR3 plus reference TRBV18 and TRBJ2-1, the full variable domain is NAGVMQNPRHLVRRRGQEARLRCSPMKGHSHVYWYRQLPEEGLKFMVYLQKENIIDESGMPKERFSAEFPKEGPSILRIQQVVRGDSAAYFCASSPYLAGVGNEQFFGPGTRLTVL.

The chain is built from TRBV5-4 and TRBJ2-7; D is perhaps TRBD2 (7 bases). The V gene's germline CDR1 is SGHNT and CDR2 YYREEE (reference sequence). The CDR3 runs to 13 residues. V was cut by 2 bases and J by 4 bases, with 10 bases left in between. Here the CDR3 reads CASSFGGQYEQYF. CDR3 bases: TGTGCCAGCAGCTTCGGGGGGCAGTACGAGCAGTACTTC.

The chain combines TRBV27 with TRBJ1-3, with D hard to call. The V end was cut by 10 bases, the J end by 0 bases, with 10 bases between. This CDR3 has 13 amino acids. Germline lookup yields CDR1 MNHEY and CDR2 SMNVEV (reference sequence). CDR3 DNA sequence: TGTGCCACCCACAGCAGCTCTGGAAACACCATATATTTT. Protein: CATHSSSGNTIYF.